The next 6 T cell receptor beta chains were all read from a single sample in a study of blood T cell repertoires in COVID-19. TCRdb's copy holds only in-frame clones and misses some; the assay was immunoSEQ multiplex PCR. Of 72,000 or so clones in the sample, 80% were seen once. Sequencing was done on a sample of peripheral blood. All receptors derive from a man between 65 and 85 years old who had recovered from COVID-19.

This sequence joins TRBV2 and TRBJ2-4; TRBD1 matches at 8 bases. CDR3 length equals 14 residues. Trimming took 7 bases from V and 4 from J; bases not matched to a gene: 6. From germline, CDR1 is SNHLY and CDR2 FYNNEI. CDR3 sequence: CASNAGTGKNIQYF. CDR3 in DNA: TGTGCCAGCAATGCCGGGACAGGTAAAAACATTCAGTACTTC.

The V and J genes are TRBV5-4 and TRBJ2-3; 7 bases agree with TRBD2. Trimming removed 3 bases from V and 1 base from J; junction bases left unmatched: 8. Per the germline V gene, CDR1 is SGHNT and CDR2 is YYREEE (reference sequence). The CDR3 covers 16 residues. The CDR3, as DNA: TGTGCCAGCAGCTGGGGCGGGAGACTGGGCACAGATACGCAGTATTTT. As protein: CASSWGGRLGTDTQYF.

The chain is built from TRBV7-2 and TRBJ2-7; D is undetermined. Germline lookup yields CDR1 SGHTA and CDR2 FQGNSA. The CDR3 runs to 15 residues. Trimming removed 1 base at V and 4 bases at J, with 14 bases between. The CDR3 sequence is CASSLGAVESYEQYF. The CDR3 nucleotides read TGTGCCAGCAGCTTAGGAGCCGTTGAGTCATACGAGCAGTACTTC.

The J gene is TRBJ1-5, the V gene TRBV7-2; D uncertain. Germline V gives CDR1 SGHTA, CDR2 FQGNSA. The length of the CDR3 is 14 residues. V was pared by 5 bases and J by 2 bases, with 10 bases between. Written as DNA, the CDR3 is TGTGCCAGCAGCCCCCCCGGGGGCAATCAGCCCCAGCATTTT. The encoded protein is CASSPPGGNQPQHF.

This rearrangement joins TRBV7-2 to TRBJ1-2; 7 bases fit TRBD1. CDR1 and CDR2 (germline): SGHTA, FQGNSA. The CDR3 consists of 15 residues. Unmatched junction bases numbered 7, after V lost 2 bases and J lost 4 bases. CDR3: CASSLPAQGSYGYTF. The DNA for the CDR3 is TGTGCCAGCAGCTTACCCGCACAGGGGAGCTATGGCTACACCTTC.

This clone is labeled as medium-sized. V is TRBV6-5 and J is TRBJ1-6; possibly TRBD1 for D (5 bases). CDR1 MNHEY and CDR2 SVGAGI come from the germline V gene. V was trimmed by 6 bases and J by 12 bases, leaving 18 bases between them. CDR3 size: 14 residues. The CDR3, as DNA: TGTGCCAGCAGCCCAGATGGAGGGGTCCGACCCCTCCACTTT. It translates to CASSPDGGVRPLHF.